These T cell receptor beta chains were read from a single sample in a study of shared clonotypes between healthy human individuals. Measured with immunoSEQ multiplex PCR; TCRdb has only the in-frame clones, and not every one. This table has 1.5 million to 2.5 million clones, about 95% appearing once. Material: naive CD8+ T cells sorted from blood. These receptors came from a man younger than 30 in good health. Both conserved end residues are trimmed from each CDR3.

j_call	v_call	cdr3_aa
TRBJ2-5	TRBV7-9	ASSPGGRETQY
TRBJ2-3	TRBV9	ASSRTGGIDTQY
TRBJ2-1	TRBV19	ASSKGTGSYNEQF
TRBJ1-1	TRBV6-5	ASSYSTGREAF
TRBJ1-5	TRBV6-5	ASSYRQPQH
TRBJ1-4	TRBV27	ASSSPGQGNEKLF
TRBJ2-7	TRBV15	ATSSLQGTWYEQY
TRBJ2-3	TRBV5-8	ASSFGTASTDTQY
TRBJ2-3	TRBV4-1	ASSQVDAGATDTQY
TRBJ2-5	TRBV7-6	ASSLGGGSETQY
TRBJ2-7	TRBV2	ASSEVESRSYEQY
TRBJ2-3	TRBV9	ASSDLGESSDTQY
TRBJ2-7	TRBV27	ATQTSVSSYEQY
TRBJ2-7	TRBV6-1	ASSVTGSLTYEQY
TRBJ1-1	TRBV7-9	ASSLSTATEAF
TRBJ2-2	TRBV7-9	ASSSVGLAGGRTGELF
TRBJ1-6	TRBV11-3	ASSFNSFSPLH
TRBJ2-2	TRBV28	ASSARGGTGELF
TRBJ2-1	TRBV9	ASSVPDRGNEQF
TRBJ1-4	TRBV2	AKGTPEGKLF
TRBJ2-5	TRBV4-1	ASSPGHGGGQETQY
TRBJ1-2	TRBV7-9	ASSPGTGNGYT
TRBJ2-7	TRBV15	ATSRDRGTAYEQY
TRBJ2-3	TRBV19	ASRLAGGSDTQY
TRBJ2-1	TRBV13	ASSLERNEQF
TRBJ2-7	TRBV6-6	ASIPFPGSNEQY
TRBJ2-2	TRBV7-8	ASSPRVDGTGELF
TRBJ2-1	TRBV4-1	ASSQVDPLSNEQF
TRBJ2-7	TRBV4-1	ASSRTASTYEQY
TRBJ2-7	TRBV7-6	ASSSRTGNGYEQY
TRBJ1-5	TRBV4-2	ASSQELGDRVGNQPQH
TRBJ2-7	TRBV30	AWSVLGNEQY
TRBJ2-7	TRBV27	ASRGLYEQY
TRBJ2-4	TRBV27	ASGKQGGRRDIQY
TRBJ1-4	TRBV4-3	ASSQRGDYEKLF
TRBJ2-5	TRBV12-2	ASRLAAREETQY
TRBJ1-1	TRBV9	ASSDKHGEEAF
TRBJ1-1	TRBV30	AWSVGDEAF
TRBJ1-1	TRBV4-2	ASSQVVGNGPNTEAF
TRBJ2-7	TRBV6-1	ASSVREDYEQY
TRBJ2-5	TRBV11-2	ASRLFHGLAGNQETQY
TRBJ2-1	TRBV29-1	SVAGTSGSAYNEQF